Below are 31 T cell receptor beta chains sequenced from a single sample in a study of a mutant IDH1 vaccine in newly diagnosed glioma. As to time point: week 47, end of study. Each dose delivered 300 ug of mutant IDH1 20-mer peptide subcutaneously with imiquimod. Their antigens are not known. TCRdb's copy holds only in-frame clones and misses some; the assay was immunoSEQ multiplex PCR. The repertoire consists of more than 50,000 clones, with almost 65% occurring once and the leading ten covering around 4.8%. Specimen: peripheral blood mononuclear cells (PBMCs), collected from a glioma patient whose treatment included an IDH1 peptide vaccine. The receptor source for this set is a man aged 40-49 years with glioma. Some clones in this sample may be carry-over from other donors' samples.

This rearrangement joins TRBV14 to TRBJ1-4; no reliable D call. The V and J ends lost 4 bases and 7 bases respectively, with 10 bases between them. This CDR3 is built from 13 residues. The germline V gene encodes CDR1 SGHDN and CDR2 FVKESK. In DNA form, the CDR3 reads TGTGCCAGCAGCCGCAACCGGGGTGAAAAACTGTTTTTT. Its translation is CASSRNRGEKLFF.

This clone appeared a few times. The CDR3 DNA is TGTGCCAGCAGCCGTGGCAGCTCTGGAAACACCATATATTTT. Residues: CASSRGSSGNTIYF. The V gene is TRBV6-6, the J gene TRBJ1-3; no firm D call. Between the trimmed V and J ends, which lost 6 bases and 0 bases, there was a span of 9 bases. This CDR3 spans 14 amino acids. Germline values: CDR1 MNHNY, CDR2 SVGAGI (reference sequence).

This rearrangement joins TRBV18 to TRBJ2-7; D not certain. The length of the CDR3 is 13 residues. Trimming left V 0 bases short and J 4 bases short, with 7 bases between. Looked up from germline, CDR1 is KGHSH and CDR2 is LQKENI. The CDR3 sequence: CASSPPTDYEQYF. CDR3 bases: TGTGCCAGCTCACCACCGACGGATTACGAGCAGTACTTC.

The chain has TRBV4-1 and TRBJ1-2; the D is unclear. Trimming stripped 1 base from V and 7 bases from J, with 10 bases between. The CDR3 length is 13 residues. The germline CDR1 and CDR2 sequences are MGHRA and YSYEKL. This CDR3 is CASSQGRLPGYTF. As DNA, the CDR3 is TGCGCCAGCAGCCAAGGGAGGCTGCCTGGCTACACCTTC.

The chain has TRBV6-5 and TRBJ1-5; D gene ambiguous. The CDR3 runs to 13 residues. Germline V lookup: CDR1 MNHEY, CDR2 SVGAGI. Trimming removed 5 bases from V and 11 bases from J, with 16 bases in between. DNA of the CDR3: TGTGCCAGCAGTACCTTTAACGAAGAGACCCAGCATTTT. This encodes CASSTFNEETQHF.

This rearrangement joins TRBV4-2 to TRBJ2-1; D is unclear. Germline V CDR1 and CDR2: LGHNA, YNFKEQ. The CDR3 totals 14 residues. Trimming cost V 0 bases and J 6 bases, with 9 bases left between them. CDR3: CASSQDGEVNEQFF. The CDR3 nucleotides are TGTGCCAGCAGCCAAGATGGAGAGGTCAATGAGCAGTTCTTC.

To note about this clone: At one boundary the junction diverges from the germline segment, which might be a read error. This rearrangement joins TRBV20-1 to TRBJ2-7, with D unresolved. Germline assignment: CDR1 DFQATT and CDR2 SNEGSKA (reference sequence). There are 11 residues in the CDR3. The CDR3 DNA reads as TGCAGTGCTAGAGACAGGTACGGGCAGCACTTC. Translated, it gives CSARDRYGQHF.

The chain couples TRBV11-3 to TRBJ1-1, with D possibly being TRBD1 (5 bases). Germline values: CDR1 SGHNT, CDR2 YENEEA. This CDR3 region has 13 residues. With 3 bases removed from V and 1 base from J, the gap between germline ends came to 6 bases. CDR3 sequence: CASSLRGNTEAFF. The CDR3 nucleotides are TGTGCCAGCAGCTTGAGGGGGAACACTGAAGCTTTCTTT.

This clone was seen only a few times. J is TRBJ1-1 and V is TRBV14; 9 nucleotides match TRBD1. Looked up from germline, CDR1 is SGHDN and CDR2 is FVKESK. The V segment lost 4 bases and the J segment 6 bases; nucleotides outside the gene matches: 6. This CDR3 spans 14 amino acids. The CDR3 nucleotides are TGTGCCAGCAGCCCGGGACAGGGTGAGGCTGAAGCTTTCTTT. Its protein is CASSPGQGEAEAFF.

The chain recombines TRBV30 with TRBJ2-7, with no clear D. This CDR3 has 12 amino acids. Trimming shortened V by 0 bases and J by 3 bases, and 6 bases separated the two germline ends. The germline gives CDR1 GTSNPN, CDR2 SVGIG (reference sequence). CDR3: CAWSVGSYEQYF. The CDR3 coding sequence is TGTGCCTGGAGTGTAGGTAGCTACGAGCAGTACTTC. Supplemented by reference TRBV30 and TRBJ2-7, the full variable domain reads SQTIHQWPATLVQPVGSPLSLECTVEGTSNPNLYWYRQAAGRGLQLLFYSVGIGQISSEVPQNLSASRPQDRQFILSSKKLLLSDSGFYLCAWSVGSYEQYFGPGTRLTVT.

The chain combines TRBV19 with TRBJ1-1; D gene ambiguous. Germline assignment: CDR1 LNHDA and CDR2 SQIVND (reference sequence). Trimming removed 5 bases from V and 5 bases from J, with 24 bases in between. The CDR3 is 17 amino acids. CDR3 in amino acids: CASSLRLSRVGMTEAFF. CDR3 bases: TGTGCCAGTAGTCTTCGCCTATCGCGGGTCGGGATGACTGAAGCTTTCTTT. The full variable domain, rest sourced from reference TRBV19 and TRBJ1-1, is DGGITQSPKYLFRKEGQNVTLSCEQNLNHDAMYWYRQDPGQGLRLIYYSQIVNDFQKGDIAEGYSVSREKKESFPLTVTSAQKNPTAFYLCASSLRLSRVGMTEAFFGQGTRLTVV.

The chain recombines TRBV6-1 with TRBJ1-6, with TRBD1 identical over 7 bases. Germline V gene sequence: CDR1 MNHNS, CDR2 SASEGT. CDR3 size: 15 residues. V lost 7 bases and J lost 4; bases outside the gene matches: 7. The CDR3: CASTLTGPYNSPLHF. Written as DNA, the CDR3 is TGTGCCAGCACCCTGACAGGGCCTTATAATTCACCCCTCCACTTT.

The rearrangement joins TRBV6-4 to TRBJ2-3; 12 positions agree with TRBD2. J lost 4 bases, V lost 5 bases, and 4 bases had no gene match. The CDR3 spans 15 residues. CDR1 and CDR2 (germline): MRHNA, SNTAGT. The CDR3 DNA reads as TGTGCCAGCAGTCCTAGCGGGGGGGCCGCAGATACGCAGTATTTT. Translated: CASSPSGGAADTQYF.

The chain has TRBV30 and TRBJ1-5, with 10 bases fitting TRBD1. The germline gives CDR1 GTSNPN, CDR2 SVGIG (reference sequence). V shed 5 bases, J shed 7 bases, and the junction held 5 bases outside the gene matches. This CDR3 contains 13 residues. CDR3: CAWETGGGQPQHF. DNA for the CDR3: TGTGCCTGGGAGACAGGGGGCGGGCAGCCCCAGCATTTT.

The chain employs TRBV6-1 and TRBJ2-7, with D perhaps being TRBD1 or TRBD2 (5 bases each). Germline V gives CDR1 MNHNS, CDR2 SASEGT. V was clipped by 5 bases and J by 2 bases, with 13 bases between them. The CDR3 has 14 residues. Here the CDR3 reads CASSFGGGTYEQYF. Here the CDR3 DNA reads TGTGCCAGCAGTTTTGGTGGGGGTACCTACGAGCAGTACTTC.

The CDR3 spells CSAPGAYEQYF. Here the CDR3 DNA reads TGCAGTGCTCCTGGGGCTTACGAGCAGTACTTC. The chain employs TRBV20-1 and TRBJ2-7, with D possibly being TRBD1 (5 bases). V was shortened by 5 bases and J by 4 bases, with 9 bases between the two germline ends. The CDR3 is 11 amino acids. The germline CDR1 and CDR2 sequences are DFQATT and SNEGSKA (reference sequence).

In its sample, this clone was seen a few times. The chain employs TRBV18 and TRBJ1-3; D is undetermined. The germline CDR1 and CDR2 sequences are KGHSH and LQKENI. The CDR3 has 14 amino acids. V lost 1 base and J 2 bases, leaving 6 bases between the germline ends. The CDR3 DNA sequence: TGTGCCAGCTCACCACAGGGCCCTGGAAACACCATATATTTT. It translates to CASSPQGPGNTIYF.

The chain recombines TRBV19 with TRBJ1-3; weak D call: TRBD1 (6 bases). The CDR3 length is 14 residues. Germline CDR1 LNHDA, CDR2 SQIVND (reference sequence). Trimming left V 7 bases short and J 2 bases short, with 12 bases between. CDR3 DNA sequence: TGTGCCAGTACCTACAGGGCCCCTGGAAACACCATATATTTT. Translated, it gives CASTYRAPGNTIYF.

The CDR3 nucleotides read TGTGCCAGCAGTTACTGGTCATATTCACCCCTCCACTTT. It translates to CASSYWSYSPLHF. V usage is TRBV6-5 and J usage is TRBJ1-6; D unresolved. Trimming removed 1 base from V and 8 bases from J, with 6 bases in between. The CDR3 covers 13 residues. Germline CDR1 is MNHEY and CDR2 is SVGAGI.

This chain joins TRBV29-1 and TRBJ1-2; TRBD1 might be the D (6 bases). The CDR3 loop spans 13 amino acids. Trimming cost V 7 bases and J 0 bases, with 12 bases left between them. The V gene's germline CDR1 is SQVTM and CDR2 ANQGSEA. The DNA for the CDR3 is TGCAGCGCTATACAGGGTTCTAACTATGGCTACACCTTC. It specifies CSAIQGSNYGYTF.

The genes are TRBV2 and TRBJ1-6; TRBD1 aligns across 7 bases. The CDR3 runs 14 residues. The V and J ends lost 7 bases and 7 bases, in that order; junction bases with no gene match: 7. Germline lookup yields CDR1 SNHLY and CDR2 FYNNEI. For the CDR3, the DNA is TGTGCCAGCAAAACCGGGACAGCGAATTCACCCCTCCACTTT. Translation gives CASKTGTANSPLHF.

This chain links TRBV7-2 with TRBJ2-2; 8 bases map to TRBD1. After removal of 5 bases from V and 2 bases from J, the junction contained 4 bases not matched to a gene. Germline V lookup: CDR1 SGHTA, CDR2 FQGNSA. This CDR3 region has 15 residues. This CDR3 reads CASSPQGGNTGELFF. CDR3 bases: TGTGCCAGCAGCCCACAGGGGGGCAACACCGGGGAGCTGTTTTTT.

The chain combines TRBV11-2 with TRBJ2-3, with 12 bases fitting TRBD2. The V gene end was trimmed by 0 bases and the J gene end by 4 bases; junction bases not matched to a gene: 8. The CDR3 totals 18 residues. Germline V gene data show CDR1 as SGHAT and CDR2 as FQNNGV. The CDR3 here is CASSLDALAGGLADTQYF. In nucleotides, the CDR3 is TGTGCCAGCAGCTTAGACGCCCTAGCGGGGGGGCTGGCAGATACGCAGTATTTT.

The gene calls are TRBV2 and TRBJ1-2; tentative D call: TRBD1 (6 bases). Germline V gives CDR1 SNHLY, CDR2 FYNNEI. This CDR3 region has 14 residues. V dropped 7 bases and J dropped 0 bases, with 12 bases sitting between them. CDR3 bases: TGTGCCAGCACTGCTGGGGGGCCTAACTATGGCTACACCTTC. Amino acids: CASTAGGPNYGYTF.

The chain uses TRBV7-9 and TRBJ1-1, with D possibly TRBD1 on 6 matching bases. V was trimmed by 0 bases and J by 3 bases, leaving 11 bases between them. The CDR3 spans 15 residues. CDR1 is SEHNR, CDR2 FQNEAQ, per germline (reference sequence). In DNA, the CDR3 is TGTGCCAGCAGCTTAGCGAGGGGGACTCACACTGAAGCTTTCTTT. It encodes CASSLARGTHTEAFF.

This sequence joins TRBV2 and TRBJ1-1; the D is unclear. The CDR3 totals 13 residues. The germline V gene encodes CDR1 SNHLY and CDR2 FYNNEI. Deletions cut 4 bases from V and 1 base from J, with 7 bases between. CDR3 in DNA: TGTGCCAGCAGTGGGTCCGGGAACACTGAAGCTTTCTTT. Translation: CASSGSGNTEAFF.

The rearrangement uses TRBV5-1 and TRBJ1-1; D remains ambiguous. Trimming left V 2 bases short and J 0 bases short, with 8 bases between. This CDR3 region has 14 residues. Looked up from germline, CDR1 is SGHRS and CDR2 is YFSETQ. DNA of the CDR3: TGCGCCAGCAGCTTCAGGAGATTGAACACTGAAGCTTTCTTT. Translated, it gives CASSFRRLNTEAFF. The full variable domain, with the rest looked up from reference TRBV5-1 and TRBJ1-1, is KAGVTQTPRYLIKTRGQQVTLSCSPISGHRSVSWYQQTPGQGLQFLFEYFSETQRNKGNFPGRFSGRQFSNSRSEMNVSTLELGDSALYLCASSFRRLNTEAFFGQGTRLTVV.

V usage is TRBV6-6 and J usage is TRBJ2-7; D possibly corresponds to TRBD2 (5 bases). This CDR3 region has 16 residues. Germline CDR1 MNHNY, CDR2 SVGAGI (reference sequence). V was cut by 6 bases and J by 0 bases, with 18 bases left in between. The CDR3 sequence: CASSPPGVASSYEQYF. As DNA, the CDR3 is TGTGCCAGCAGCCCTCCCGGGGTAGCGAGCTCCTACGAGCAGTACTTC.

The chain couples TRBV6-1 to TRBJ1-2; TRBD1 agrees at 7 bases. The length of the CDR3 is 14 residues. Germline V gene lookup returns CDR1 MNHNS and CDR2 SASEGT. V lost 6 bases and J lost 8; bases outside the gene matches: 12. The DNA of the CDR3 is TGTGCCAGCAGGGCTGACAGGGTCCGCGGCGGCTACACCTTC. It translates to CASRADRVRGGYTF.

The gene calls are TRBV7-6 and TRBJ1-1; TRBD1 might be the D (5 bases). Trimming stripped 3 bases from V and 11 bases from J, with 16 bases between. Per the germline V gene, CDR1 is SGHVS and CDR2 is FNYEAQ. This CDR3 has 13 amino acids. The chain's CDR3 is CASSFGQGAPAFF. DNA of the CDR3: TGTGCCAGCAGCTTCGGGCAGGGTGCCCCTGCTTTCTTT. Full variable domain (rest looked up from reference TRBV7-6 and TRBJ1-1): GAGVSQSPRYKVTKRGQDVALRCDPISGHVSLYWYRQALGQGPEFLTYFNYEAQQDKSGLPNDRFSAERPEGSISTLTIQRTEQRDSAMYRCASSFGQGAPAFFGQGTRLTVV.

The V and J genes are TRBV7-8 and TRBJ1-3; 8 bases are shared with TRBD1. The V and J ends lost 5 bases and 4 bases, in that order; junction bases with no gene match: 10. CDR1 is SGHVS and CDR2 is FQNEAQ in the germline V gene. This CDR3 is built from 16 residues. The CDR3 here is CASSRNQGAKGNTIYF. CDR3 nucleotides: TGTGCCAGCAGCCGGAATCAGGGGGCAAAAGGAAACACCATATATTTT. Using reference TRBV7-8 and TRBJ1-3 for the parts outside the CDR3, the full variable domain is GAGVSQSPRYKVAKRGQDVALRCDPISGHVSLFWYQQALGQGPEFLTYFQNEAQLDKSGLPSDRFFAERPEGSVSTLKIQRTQQEDSAVYLCASSRNQGAKGNTIYFGEGSWLTVV.